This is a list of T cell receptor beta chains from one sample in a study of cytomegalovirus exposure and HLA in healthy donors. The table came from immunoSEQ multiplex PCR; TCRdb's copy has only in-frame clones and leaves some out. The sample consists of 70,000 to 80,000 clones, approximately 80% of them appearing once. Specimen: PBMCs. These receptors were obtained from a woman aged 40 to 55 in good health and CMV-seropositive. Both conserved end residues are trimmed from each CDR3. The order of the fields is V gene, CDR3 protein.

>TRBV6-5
ASRGGPSYEQY
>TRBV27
ASSLNRGPQH
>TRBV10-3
AISELVSEGVTEAF
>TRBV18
ASSPLDSPLH
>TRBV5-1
ASTREGVTDTQY
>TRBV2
ASSDLELVSTDTQY
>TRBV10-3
AISEAGGDTQY
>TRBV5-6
ASSLGQGWRTGELF
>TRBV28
ATQGAGPSYNEQF
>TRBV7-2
ASSLRPGRVPSTDTQY
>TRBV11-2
ASTQLTGYAYEQY
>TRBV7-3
ASSQTKSAEAF
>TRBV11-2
ASSRLAGGAVNEQF
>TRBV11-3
ASSSGDYTDTQY
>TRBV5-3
ARSIRDRATYEQY
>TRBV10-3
AISAVGGAADTQY
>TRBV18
ASSPIQTGLDEKLF
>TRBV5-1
ASSPVQEYTEAF
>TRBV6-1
ASSEGWMAGASQPQH
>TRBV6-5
AAAPGQRSTIY
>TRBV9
ASSEGTGGYEQY
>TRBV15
ATSRDRGSGVGQPQH
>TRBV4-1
ASRDIFRGGSYEQY
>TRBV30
ASYRSNTGELF
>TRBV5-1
ASTLQGGTGNTIY
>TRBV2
ASRVDRAEAF
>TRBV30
AWSLTGLHYEQY
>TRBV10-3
AISEENEKLF
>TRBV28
ASTPGGPGNTIY
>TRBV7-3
ASSPTRQETQY
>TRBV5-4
ASSPGQGAIGSPLH
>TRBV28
ASSSSTNQETQY
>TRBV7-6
ASSRSGVLTDTQY
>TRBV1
TSSQGCRGKCYNSPLH
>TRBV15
ATSRDVAGLYNEQF
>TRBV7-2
ASSLGGTSGQETQY
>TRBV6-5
ASSYSWQGYNEQF
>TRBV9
ASSVASQGNTEAF
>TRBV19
ASSPLNTEAF
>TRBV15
ATSSYQREQY
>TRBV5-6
ASSPPGGGTDTQY
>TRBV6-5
ASSYPAGGYT
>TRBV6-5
ASSPPGGGLEKLF
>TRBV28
ASSYDTTYEQY
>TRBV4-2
ASSDPRGGNEQF
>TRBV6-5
ASSRRFNYGYT
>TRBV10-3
AISGQGQNSPLH
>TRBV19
ASSSDRSYGYT
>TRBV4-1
ASSRGLAGGLDTQY
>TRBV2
ASSEARGDFRELF
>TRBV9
ASGQPINTQY
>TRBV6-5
ASGQKTTEAF
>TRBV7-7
ASSSLAGGNEQF
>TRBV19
ASSIDLTGFGSNQPQH
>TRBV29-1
SVPTGKGTEAF
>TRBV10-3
AIKGTGGAEQY
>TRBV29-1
SVDSGDRKLF
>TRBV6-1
ASSEGDRVIDGYT
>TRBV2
ASSETGTNSPLH